This T cell receptor (beta chain) stems from a study of cytomegalovirus exposure and HLA in healthy donors. V gave up 5 bases and J gave up 9 bases; unmatched junction bases: 7. The CDR3 is made up of 15 amino acids. Germline-derived CDR1 and CDR2 are PRHDT and FYEKMQ (reference sequence). It was with 60 Vbeta and 13 Jbeta primers that the PCR ran. The repertoire was sequenced with immunoSEQ multiplex PCR; TCRdb's copy has only in-frame clones and lacks some. The table shows approximately 200,000 clones, with 81% occurring only once. The sequencing sample was made of PBMCs. The TCR was taken from a woman between 18 and 29 years old in good health and CMV-seropositive. The chain uses TRBV13 and TRBJ2-1; 13 nucleotides match TRBD2. CDR3 DNA: TGTGCCAGCAGCCGGGGACTAGCGGGGCCGGGTGAGCAGTTCTTC. Translating it yields CASSRGLAGPGEQFF.